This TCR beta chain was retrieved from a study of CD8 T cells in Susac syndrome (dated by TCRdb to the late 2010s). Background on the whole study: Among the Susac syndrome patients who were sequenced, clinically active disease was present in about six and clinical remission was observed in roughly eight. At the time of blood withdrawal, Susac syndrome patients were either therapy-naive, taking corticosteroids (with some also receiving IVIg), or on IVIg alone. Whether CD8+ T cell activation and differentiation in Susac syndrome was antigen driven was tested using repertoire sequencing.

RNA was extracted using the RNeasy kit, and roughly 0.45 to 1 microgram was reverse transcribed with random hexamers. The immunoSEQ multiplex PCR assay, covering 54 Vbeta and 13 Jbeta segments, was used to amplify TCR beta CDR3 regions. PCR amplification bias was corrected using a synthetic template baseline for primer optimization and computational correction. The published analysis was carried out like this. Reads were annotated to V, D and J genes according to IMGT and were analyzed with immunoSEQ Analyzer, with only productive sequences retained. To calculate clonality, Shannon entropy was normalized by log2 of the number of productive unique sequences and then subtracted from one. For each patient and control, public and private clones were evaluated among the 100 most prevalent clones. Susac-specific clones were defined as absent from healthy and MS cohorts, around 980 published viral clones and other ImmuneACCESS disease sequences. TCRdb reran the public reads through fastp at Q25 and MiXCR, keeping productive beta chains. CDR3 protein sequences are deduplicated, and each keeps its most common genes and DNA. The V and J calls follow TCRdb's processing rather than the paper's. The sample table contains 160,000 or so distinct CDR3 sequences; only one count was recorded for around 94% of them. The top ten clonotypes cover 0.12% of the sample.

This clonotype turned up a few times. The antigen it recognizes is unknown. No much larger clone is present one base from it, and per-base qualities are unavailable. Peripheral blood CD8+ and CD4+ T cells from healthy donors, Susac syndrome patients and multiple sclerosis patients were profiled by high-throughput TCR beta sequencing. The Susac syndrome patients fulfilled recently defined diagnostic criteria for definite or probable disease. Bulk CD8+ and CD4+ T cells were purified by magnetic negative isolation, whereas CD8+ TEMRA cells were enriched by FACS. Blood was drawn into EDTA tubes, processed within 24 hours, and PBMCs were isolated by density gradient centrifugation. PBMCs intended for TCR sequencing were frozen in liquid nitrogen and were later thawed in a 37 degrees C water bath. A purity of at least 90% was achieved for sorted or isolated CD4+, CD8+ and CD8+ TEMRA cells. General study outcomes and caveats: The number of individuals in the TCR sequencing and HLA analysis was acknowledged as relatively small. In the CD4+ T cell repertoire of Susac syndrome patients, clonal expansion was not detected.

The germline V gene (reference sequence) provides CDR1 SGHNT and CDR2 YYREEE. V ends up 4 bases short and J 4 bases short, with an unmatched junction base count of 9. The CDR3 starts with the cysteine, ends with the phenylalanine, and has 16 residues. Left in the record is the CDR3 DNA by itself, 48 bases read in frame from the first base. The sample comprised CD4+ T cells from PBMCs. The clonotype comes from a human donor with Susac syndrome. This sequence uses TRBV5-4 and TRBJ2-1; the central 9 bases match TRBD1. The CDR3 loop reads CASSSRQGGPYNEQFF. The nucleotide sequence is TGTGCCAGCAGCAGCAGACAGGGGGGACCTTACAATGAGCAGTTCTTC. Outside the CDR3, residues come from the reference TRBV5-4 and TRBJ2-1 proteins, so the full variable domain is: ETGVTQSPTHLIKTRGQQVTLRCSSQSGHNTVSWYQQALGQGPQFIFQYYREEENGRGNFPPRFSGLQFPNYSSELNVNALELDDSALYLCASSSRQGGPYNEQFFGPGTRLTVL.